One T cell receptor beta chain is described in this entry. Its cognate antigen is unknown. Sequencing was performed with immunoSEQ multiplex PCR; in TCRdb, only in-frame clones are kept and a portion is missing. Of 80,000 to 95,000 clones in the sample, about 93% are singletons; the top ten hold 2% to 2.5%. The data were taken from a study of graft-versus-host responses after intestinal transplantation. Study summary: Multivisceral, liver-intestinal, or isolated intestinal transplants were performed in recipients.

The CDR3 contains 15 residues. Germline V gene lookup returns CDR1 MGHRA and CDR2 YSYEKL. Trimming took 2 bases from V and 1 from J, leaving 9 bases between them. The chain carries TRBV4-1 and TRBJ1-3; D remains unclear. The TCR originated in a human donor who received an intestinal transplant. Sequenced material: unstimulated CD8+ T cells sorted from spleen or lymph node cells, taken before intestinal transplant. CDR3 DNA sequence: TGCGCCAGCAGCCAAAGCAGGCAGTCTGGAAACACCATATATTTT. Its protein is CASSQSRQSGNTIYF.